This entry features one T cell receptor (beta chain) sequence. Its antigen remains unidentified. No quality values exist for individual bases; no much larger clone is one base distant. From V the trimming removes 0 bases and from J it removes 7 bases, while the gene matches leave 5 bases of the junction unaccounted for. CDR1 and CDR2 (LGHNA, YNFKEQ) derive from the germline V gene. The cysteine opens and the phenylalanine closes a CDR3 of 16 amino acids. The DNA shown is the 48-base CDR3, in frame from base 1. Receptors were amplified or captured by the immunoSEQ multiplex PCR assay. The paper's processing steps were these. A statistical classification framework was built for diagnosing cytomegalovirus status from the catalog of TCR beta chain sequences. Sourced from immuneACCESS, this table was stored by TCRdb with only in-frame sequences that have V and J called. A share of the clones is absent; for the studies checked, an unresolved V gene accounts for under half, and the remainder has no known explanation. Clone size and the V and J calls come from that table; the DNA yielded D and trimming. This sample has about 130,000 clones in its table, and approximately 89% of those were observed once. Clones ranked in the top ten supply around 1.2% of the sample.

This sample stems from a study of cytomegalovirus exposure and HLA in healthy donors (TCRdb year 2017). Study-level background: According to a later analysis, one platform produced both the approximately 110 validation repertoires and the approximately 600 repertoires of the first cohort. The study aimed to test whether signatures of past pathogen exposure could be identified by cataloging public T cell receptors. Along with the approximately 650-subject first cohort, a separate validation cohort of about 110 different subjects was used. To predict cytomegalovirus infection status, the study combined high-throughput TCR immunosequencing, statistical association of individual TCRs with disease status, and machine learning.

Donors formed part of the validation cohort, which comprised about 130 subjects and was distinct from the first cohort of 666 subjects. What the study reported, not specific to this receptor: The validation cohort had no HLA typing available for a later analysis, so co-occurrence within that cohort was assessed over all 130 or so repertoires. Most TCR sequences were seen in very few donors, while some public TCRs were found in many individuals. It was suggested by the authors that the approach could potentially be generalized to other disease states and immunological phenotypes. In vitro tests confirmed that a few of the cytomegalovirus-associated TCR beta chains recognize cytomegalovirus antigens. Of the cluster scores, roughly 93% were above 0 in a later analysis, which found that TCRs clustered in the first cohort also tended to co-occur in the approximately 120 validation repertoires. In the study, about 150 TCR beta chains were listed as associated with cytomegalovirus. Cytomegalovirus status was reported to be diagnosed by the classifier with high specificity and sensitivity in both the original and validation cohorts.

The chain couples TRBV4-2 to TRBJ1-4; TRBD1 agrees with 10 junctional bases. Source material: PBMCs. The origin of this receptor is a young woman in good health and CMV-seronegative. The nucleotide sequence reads TGTGCCAGCAGCCAAGATCCGGACAGGGGGACTGAAAAACTGTTTTTT. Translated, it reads CASSQDPDRGTEKLFF.